The TCR beta chain described here comes from a study of blood T cell repertoires in COVID-19 (TCRdb year 2020). Regarding the complete study: Samples covering the acute and convalescent phases of COVID-19 were provided by collaborators in the United States, Italy and Spain. The repertoires were made available in a free public database intended to serve as a resource for research on the immune response to SARS-CoV-2. Deeply sampled blood TCRbeta repertoires from subjects exposed to, actively infected with, or recovered from COVID-19 were included in the dataset. The samples were drawn from the first 160 participants of the ongoing ImmuneRACE study and from more than 1,000 subjects provided by 6 global collaborators. Nearly every sample came with metadata listing a de-identified subject ID, COVID-19 status, age in years and sex. HLA class I and class II types, where available, came from metadata supplied by the sample provider rather than from assay-based typing. The material from the prospective study consisted of cDNA or gDNA derived from T cells, B-cell-depleted T cells, or PBMCs.

Results and caveats for the whole study, not just this receptor: How much clinical and demographic metadata was included differed by source and by participant, and the metadata was provided uncurated.

The V end gives up 5 bases and the J end 0 bases, leaving 6 bases in the junction not matched to a gene. According to the germline V gene, CDR1 reads SGHTA and CDR2 reads FQGNSA. The CDR3 holds 16 amino acids from the cysteine to the phenylalanine. Only the CDR3 portion is preserved as DNA: 48 bases, with reading frame beginning at the first base. Whole blood was collected in K2EDTA tubes by collaborating institutions according to the institutions' own protocols. For TCRbeta analysis, collaborators shipped samples in one of three forms: frozen whole blood, isolated PBMCs, or DNA extracted from either of those sample types. TCRbeta CDR3 regions were amplified from genomic DNA by means of the immunoSEQ Assay, a bias-controlled multiplex PCR. Processing in the source paper ran as follows. Nucleated cell counts per sample were estimated from amplification of reference gene primers within the assay. To quantify the absolute abundance of each unique TCRbeta CDR3 rearrangement, sequence reads were collapsed and filtered. For each sample, productive Simpson clonality was calculated as the square root of Simpson's diversity index over productive rearrangements. Here the immuneACCESS table is served through TCRdb, limited to in-frame sequences with V and J called. Missing clones are a known gap in these copies; in checked studies unresolved V genes cover under half, and the rest lacks a known reason. V and J calls and clone size come straight from that table; D and trimming were deduced from the DNA. This sample gives 120,000 to 150,000 clones in total; around 84% of them show up just once. The ten largest clones capture approximately 40% of the sample.

With respect to this clone: There is no known antigen for this receptor. Base-call qualities are not available, and no considerably larger clone is one nucleotide away.

The rearranged chain carries TRBV7-2 and TRBJ1-3; 8 junctional bases match TRBD1. This TCR was sampled from a human donor in a cohort sampled during active COVID-19. Material for sequencing was peripheral blood. The base sequence is TGTGCCAGCAGCCTCCACCAGGGGGCCTCTGGAAACACCATATATTTT. This gives the protein CASSLHQGASGNTIYF.